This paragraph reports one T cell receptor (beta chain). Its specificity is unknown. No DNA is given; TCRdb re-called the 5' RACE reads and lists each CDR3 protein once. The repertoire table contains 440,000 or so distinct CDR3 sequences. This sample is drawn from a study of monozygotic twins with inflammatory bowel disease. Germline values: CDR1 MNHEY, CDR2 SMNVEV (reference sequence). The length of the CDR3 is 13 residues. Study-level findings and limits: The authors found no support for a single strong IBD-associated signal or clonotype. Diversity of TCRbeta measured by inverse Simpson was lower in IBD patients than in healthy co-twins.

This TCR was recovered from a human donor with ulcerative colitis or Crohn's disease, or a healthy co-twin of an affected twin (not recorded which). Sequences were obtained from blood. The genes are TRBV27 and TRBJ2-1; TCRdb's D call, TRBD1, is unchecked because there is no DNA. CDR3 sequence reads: CASSRAPVNEQFF.